Shown below are 7 T cell receptor beta chains from a single sample sequenced in a study of molecular identifiers for immune sequencing clone quantification. Via MiXCR, TCRdb re-called the PCR reads, giving one row per CDR3 protein. The sample holds about 500,000 distinct CDR3 sequences, 25% seen once. The sample consisted of naive CD8+ T cells from blood, with Jurkat cell RNA spiked in. Regarding subset: FACS-sorted CD8+CD4-CCR7+CD45RA+ naive T cells. The receptor source for this set is a human donor in good health. Some libraries in this study had Jurkat cell RNA spiked in.

This clonotype has ten or more counts. The J gene is TRBJ2-3, the V gene TRBV7-9; the D is unclear. Germline V lookup: CDR1 SEHNR, CDR2 FQNEAQ (reference sequence). Trimming took off 0 bases at V and 4 bases at J, with 11 bases between the two ends. The CDR3 sequence is 15 residues long. DNA of the CDR3: TGTGCCAGCAGCTTAGCACCCAGACCGTCAGATACGCAGTATTTT. This gives the protein CASSLAPRPSDTQYF.

CDR3 amino acids: CASREYSGNTIYF. The CDR3 nucleotides read TGTGCCAGCAGGGAGTACTCTGGAAACACCATATATTTT. The chain couples TRBV19 to TRBJ1-3, with D possibly being TRBD1 (5 bases). The V gene lost 9 bases and the J gene lost 0 bases, with 9 bases spanning the gap. CDR3 length: 13 amino acids. Germline V lookup: CDR1 LNHDA, CDR2 SQIVND (reference sequence).

This clonotype has a handful of counts. This rearrangement joins TRBV20-1 to TRBJ1-6; maybe TRBD1 (6 bases). Germline V CDR1 and CDR2: DFQATT, SNEGSKA (reference sequence). There are 15 residues in the CDR3. V was cut by 0 bases and J by 4 bases, with 10 bases left in between. CDR3 loop: CSARDLGQYNSPLHF. Here the CDR3 DNA reads TGCAGTGCTAGAGATCTAGGACAGTATAATTCACCCCTCCACTTT.

The CDR3 is CASSQDLGWTSGIGQGEQYF. The CDR3 DNA reads as TGTGCCAGCAGCCAAGATCTCGGCTGGACTAGCGGGATCGGTCAAGGCGAGCAGTACTTC. This rearrangement joins TRBV4-2 to TRBJ2-7; TRBD2 matches at 12 bases. V lost 0 bases to trimming and J lost 6 bases; unmatched junction nucleotides: 18. Germline CDR1 LGHNA, CDR2 YNFKEQ. This CDR3 region has 20 residues.

A few counts support this clonotype. CDR3 residues: CASSNVDSGTGVYDTQYF. CDR3 DNA: TGTGCCAGCAGCAACGTCGACTCCGGGACAGGGGTTTATGATACGCAGTATTTT. The chain employs TRBV7-9 and TRBJ2-3; 10 bases are a match to TRBD1. CDR1 is SEHNR, CDR2 FQNEAQ, per germline (reference sequence). V lost 5 bases to trimming and J lost 6 bases; unmatched junction nucleotides: 17. The CDR3 has 18 amino acids. Supplemented by reference TRBV7-9 and TRBJ2-3, the full variable domain reads DTGVSQNPRHKITKRGQNVTFRCDPISEHNRLYWYRQTLGQGPEFLTYFQNEAQLEKSRLLSDRFSAERPKGSFSTLEIQRTEQGDSAMYLCASSNVDSGTGVYDTQYFGPGTRLTVL.

Worth noting for this clonotype: A much bigger clone sits one base away, suggesting this may be a read error. The V call is TRBV29-1, the J call TRBJ2-3, with D unclear. The CDR3 is made up of 11 amino acids. Germline V gives CDR1 SQVTM, CDR2 ANQGSEA. V gave up 3 bases and J gave up 8 bases, with 9 bases separating them. The CDR3 region has the DNA TGCAGCGTTGATATGCCCGGTACGCAGTATTTT. It codes for CSVDMPGTQYF.

About this clonotype itself: A much larger clone differs by one base, so this may be a read error. Because it lacks the conserved phenylalanine or tryptophan at the end, this CDR3 is likely a read error. CDR3 amino acids: CASSLVGRAGANVLTV. The CDR3 bases are TGTGCCAGCAGCTTAGTGGGGAGGGCTGGGGCCAACGTCCTGACTGTC. V and J are TRBV11-2 and TRBJ2-6; 7 bases agree with TRBD2. There are 16 residues in the CDR3. The J segment lost 2 bases and the V segment lost 1 base, leaving 2 bases of the junction unmatched. CDR1 SGHAT and CDR2 FQNNGV come from the germline V gene.